This T cell receptor (beta chain) derives from a study of blood T cells in healthy people across ages. The study, taken as a whole, reports: Long-lived and aged donors differed, with more naive CD4+ cells and higher diversity in the long-lived.

A second about 7 to 11 cycle PCR used barcoded and J-beta primers. Any given sample supplied a minimum of 2.5 million CDR3-containing paired-end reads. TCRdb re-analysed the 5' RACE reads in MiXCR, keeping a single row per CDR3 protein. Altogether some 880,000 distinct CDR3 sequences are present, around 34% being singletons, with the ten largest covering approximately 12%. Turning to this clonotype: Its antigen remains unidentified.

This sequence originates from a young man in good health. The specimen sequenced was blood.

As DNA, the CDR3 is TGCAGCGTTGGTCAAGGGACCGGGGAGCTGTTTTTT. It yields the protein CSVGQGTGELFF. This chain uses TRBV29-1 with TRBJ2-2; no clear D gene. The CDR3 has 12 residues. The germline V gene encodes CDR1 SQVTM and CDR2 ANQGSEA. V gave up 4 bases and J gave up 5 bases, with 8 bases separating them.